These 15 T cell receptor beta chains were sequenced from one sample in a study of cytomegalovirus exposure and HLA in healthy donors. The PCR was carried out with 60 Vbeta primers and 13 Jbeta primers. Here immunoSEQ multiplex PCR was the method, and the copy in TCRdb shows in-frame clones only, minus some. The repertoire holds roughly 200,000 clones, with 77% as singletons. The sequenced material came from PBMCs. Receptor source: a woman aged 55-70 years in good health and CMV-seropositive.

This chain links TRBV4-1 with TRBJ1-4; D possibly corresponds to TRBD1 (5 bases). Germline V lookup: CDR1 MGHRA, CDR2 YSYEKL. V dropped 1 base and J dropped 8 bases, with 14 bases sitting between them. The CDR3 covers 15 residues. CDR3 coding DNA: TGCGCCAGCAGCCAAGTCGGGGGGAACGGCGAAAAACTGTTTTTT. It yields the protein CASSQVGGNGEKLFF.

This rearrangement joins TRBV11-1 to TRBJ2-7; D unclear. Looked up from germline, CDR1 is SGHAT and CDR2 is FQDESV (reference sequence). The V end lost 6 bases, the J end lost 0 bases, and 9 bases lay between the germline ends. The CDR3 sequence is 13 residues long. CDR3 DNA sequence: TGTGCCAGCAGTCCAGTAACCTCCTACGAGCAGTACTTC. This gives the protein CASSPVTSYEQYF. The whole variable domain, remainder taken from reference TRBV11-1 and TRBJ2-7, is EAEVAQSPRYKITEKSQAVAFWCDPISGHATLYWYRQILGQGPELLVQFQDESVVDDSQLPKDRFSAERLKGVDSTLKIQPAELGDSAMYLCASSPVTSYEQYFGPGTRLTVT.

The V and J genes are TRBV29-1 and TRBJ1-3; D gene ambiguous. CDR1 SQVTM and CDR2 ANQGSEA come from the germline V gene. This CDR3 region has 13 residues. The CDR3 loop reads CASVEDSGNTIYF. As DNA, the CDR3 is TGCGCTTCGGTGGAGGACTCTGGAAACACCATATATTTT.

The V gene is TRBV28, the J gene TRBJ1-2; 11 bases agree with TRBD1. V dropped 6 bases and J dropped 6; count of bases not matched to a gene: 9. Germline loops: CDR1 MDHEN, CDR2 SYDVKM. The CDR3 spans 15 residues. CDR3 region: CASRTGTGGSDGYTF. CDR3 coding DNA: TGTGCCAGCAGAACCGGGACAGGGGGTTCCGATGGCTACACCTTC.

The V and J genes are TRBV5-4 and TRBJ2-7; a weak D match, TRBD2 (5 bases). Germline V CDR1 and CDR2: SGHNT, YYREEE (reference sequence). V dropped 7 bases and J dropped 2 bases, with 13 bases sitting between them. CDR3 length: 13 residues. The CDR3 loop is CASARTGTYEQYF. In DNA, the CDR3 is TGTGCCAGCGCGAGGACGGGAACCTACGAGCAGTACTTC.

The table lists this clone with a few counts. The chain is built from TRBV9 and TRBJ2-3, with 9 bases identical to TRBD2. This CDR3 is 14 amino acids long. The ends lost 4 bases at V and 7 bases at J; junction bases unmatched: 7. CDR1 is SGDLS and CDR2 is YYNGEE in the germline V gene. CDR3 in DNA: TGTGCCAGCAGCCTAAGCGGGGGGTTAAATACGCAGTATTTT. Amino acid sequence: CASSLSGGLNTQYF. Together with reference TRBV9 and TRBJ2-3, the CDR3 gives the full variable domain: DSGVTQTPKHLITATGQRVTLRCSPRSGDLSVYWYQQSLDQGLQFLIQYYNGEERAKGNILERFSAQQFPDLHSELNLSSLELGDSALYFCASSLSGGLNTQYFGPGTRLTVL.

The V gene is TRBV5-3, the J gene TRBJ2-1, with 13 bases lining up with TRBD2. TRBV5-3 is reported as an ORF; its role is uncertain. Trimming took 5 bases from V and 9 from J; bases not matched to a gene: 8. The CDR3 runs 15 residues. CDR3 sequence: CARRTGTSGNTEQFF. The CDR3 DNA reads TGTGCCAGAAGAACCGGGACTAGCGGGAACACTGAGCAGTTCTTC.

The chain employs TRBV7-3 and TRBJ2-5; D may be TRBD1 (6 bases). The V and J ends lost 4 bases and 4 bases respectively, with 13 bases between them. CDR1 is SGHTA, CDR2 FQGTGA, per germline. This CDR3 contains 14 residues. CDR3 bases: TGTGCCAGCAGCTCTACGACAGGTTCAGAGACCCAGTACTTC. Amino acid sequence: CASSSTTGSETQYF.

This clone was counted a single time. The CDR3 here is CASSYNSRPSGNTIYF. As DNA, the CDR3 is TGTGCCAGCAGTTATAACAGCCGGCCCTCTGGAAACACCATATATTTT. The chain links TRBV6-5 to TRBJ1-3; no reliable D call. Trimming cost V 3 bases and J 0 bases, with 12 bases left between them. The V gene's germline CDR1 is MNHEY and CDR2 SVGAGI. This CDR3 comprises 16 residues.

The V and J genes are TRBV5-1 and TRBJ2-2; 10 bases align to TRBD1. Trimming at V came to 7 bases and at J to 7 bases, leaving 13 bases not matched to a gene. The length of the CDR3 is 16 residues. Germline values: CDR1 SGHRS, CDR2 YFSETQ. CDR3 in amino acids: CASGSTGQGLGGELFF. The CDR3 coding sequence is TGCGCCAGCGGATCAACGGGACAGGGGTTAGGCGGGGAGCTGTTTTTT.

The chain combines TRBV2 with TRBJ1-2, with unresolved D. The CDR3 runs to 13 residues. CDR1 and CDR2 from the germline V gene are SNHLY and FYNNEI. The V end was cut by 7 bases, the J end by 5 bases, with 14 bases between. The CDR3 loop is CASMVLQEYGYTF. In nucleotides, the CDR3 is TGTGCCAGCATGGTCCTCCAAGAGTATGGCTACACCTTC. Based on the CDR3 plus reference TRBV2 and TRBJ1-2, the full variable domain is EPEVTQTPSHQVTQMGQEVILRCVPISNHLYFYWYRQILGQKVEFLVSFYNNEISEKSEIFDDQFSVERPDGSNFTLKIRSTKLEDSAMYFCASMVLQEYGYTFGSGTRLTVV.

V gene TRBV5-4 combines with J gene TRBJ2-1, with 12 bases identical to TRBD2. CDR1 and CDR2 from the germline V gene are SGHNT and YYREEE (reference sequence). The CDR3 runs to 15 residues. Trimming removed 4 bases from V and 2 bases from J; junction bases left unmatched: 1. The chain's CDR3 is CASSRTSGTYNEQFF. Here the CDR3 DNA reads TGTGCCAGCAGCCGGACTAGCGGGACCTACAATGAGCAGTTCTTC.

The rearrangement links TRBV2 to TRBJ1-2; TRBD1 might be the D (6 bases). This CDR3 has 14 amino acids. Germline CDR1 and CDR2: SNHLY and FYNNEI. The V end was cut by 0 bases, the J end by 6 bases, with 11 bases between. Written as DNA, the CDR3 is TGTGCCAGCAGTGAAGCGTCAGGGGCCCATGGCTACACCTTC. Its protein product is CASSEASGAHGYTF.

This clone was seen only once. This rearrangement joins TRBV18 to TRBJ2-5, with D tentatively TRBD2 (5 bases). Germline V gene sequence: CDR1 KGHSH, CDR2 LQKENI. The germline V and J ends were trimmed by 3 bases and 5 bases, with 16 bases remaining between them. The CDR3 covers 15 residues. The CDR3 region is CASSPLSGKAETQYF. DNA of the CDR3: TGTGCCAGCTCACCTCTGTCGGGAAAGGCGGAGACCCAGTACTTC.

The V and J genes are TRBV5-1 and TRBJ1-2; 8 bases are a match to TRBD1. The V and J ends lost 2 bases and 4 bases, in that order; junction bases with no gene match: 4. This CDR3 region has 14 residues. Per germline, CDR1 SGHRS and CDR2 YFSETQ. The DNA for the CDR3 is TGCGCCAGCAGCTTATTACAGGGGGGCTATGGCTACACCTTC. Amino acids: CASSLLQGGYGYTF.